Given below is one T cell receptor beta chain in context. Its target is not known. The data were obtained in a study of response to subunit inactivated influenza vaccine. Study-level points and caveats: Only a handful of new T cells, the authors suggested, are recruited with each seasonal influenza vaccination.

TCRdb reprocessed the RT-PCR reads via MiXCR and lists one record per CDR3 protein. The sample lists hundreds of thousands of distinct CDR3 sequences; approximately 14% were seen once. Germline V CDR1 and CDR2: SGDLS, YYNGEE. V lost 3 bases and J lost 5; bases outside the gene matches: 7. The CDR3 is made up of 14 amino acids. Material: PBMCs from blood, obtained about 12 days after vaccination. The TCR comes from a man between 45 and 60 years old who received an inactivated influenza vaccine. The chain combines TRBV9 with TRBJ2-7; 8 bases map to TRBD2. As DNA, the CDR3 is TGTGCCAGCAGCGCCCACGGGAGGGCCCACGAGCAGTACTTC. Translating it yields CASSAHGRAHEQYF.